The rows below give T cell receptor beta chains drawn from one sample of a study of tumor-infiltrating lymphocytes in primary liver carcinoma. TCRdb re-analysed the multiplex PCR reads in MiXCR, keeping a single row per CDR3 protein. The sample yields 300,000 to 350,000 distinct CDR3 sequences, about 61% seen once. The sequenced material came from peripheral blood. All receptors come from a middle-aged man with primary liver carcinoma and hepatitis B virus infection. CDR3s include the opening cysteine and the closing phenylalanine or tryptophan. Each record gives: J gene, V gene, CDR3 protein.

>TRBJ2-5|TRBV11-2
CACSFNRRETQYF
>TRBJ2-5|TRBV11-2
CASGLRGRQGGQETQYF
>TRBJ2-3|TRBV6-5
CASGQGTDTQYF
>TRBJ2-2|TRBV12-3/TRBV12-4
CASSLTGGITGELFF
>-|TRBV6-5
CASSPRRETGFTDTQHF
>TRBJ2-7|TRBV6-6
CASSYLGREEQYF
>TRBJ1-2|TRBV30
CAWSDVGQGDGYTF
>TRBJ2-3|TRBV13
CASSGSYAEGDTQYF
>TRBJ2-3|TRBV5-1
CSSSLRTGTTDTQYF
>TRBJ2-7|TRBV11-2
CASCGQGRVYERYF
>TRBJ1-6|TRBV11-2
CVSSLGLGENSRLHF
>TRBJ1-3|TRBV6-6
CASSYSRLGISGNTIYF
>TRBJ1-3|TRBV11-2
CASSQRVQASGNTIYF
>TRBJ2-7|TRBV2
CASDPGGLYEQYF
>TRBJ2-7|TRBV7-8
CASSLVSGPYEQYF
>TRBJ1-1|TRBV11-2
CASSHSAVVLNTEAFF
>TRBJ1-1|TRBV7-9
CASNPFGQGVEAFF
>TRBJ2-7|TRBV11-2
CASSTLESYEQYF
>TRBJ2-3|TRBV11-2
CASNLSTGAGIDTQYF
>TRBJ1-5|TRBV28
CASSAGTGGNQPQHF
>TRBJ2-1|TRBV12-3/TRBV12-4
CASGAGVRNEQLF